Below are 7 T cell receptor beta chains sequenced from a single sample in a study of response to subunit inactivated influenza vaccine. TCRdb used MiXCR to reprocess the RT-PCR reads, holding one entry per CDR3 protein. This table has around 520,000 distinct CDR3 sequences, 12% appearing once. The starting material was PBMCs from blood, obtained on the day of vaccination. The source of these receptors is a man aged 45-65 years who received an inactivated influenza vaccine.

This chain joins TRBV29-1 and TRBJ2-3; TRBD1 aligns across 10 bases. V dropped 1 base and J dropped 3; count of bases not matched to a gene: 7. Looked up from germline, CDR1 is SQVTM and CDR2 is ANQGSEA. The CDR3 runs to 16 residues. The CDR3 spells CSVEGLDRGLTDTQYF. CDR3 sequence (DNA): TGCAGCGTTGAAGGTCTCGACAGGGGGCTAACAGATACGCAGTATTTT.

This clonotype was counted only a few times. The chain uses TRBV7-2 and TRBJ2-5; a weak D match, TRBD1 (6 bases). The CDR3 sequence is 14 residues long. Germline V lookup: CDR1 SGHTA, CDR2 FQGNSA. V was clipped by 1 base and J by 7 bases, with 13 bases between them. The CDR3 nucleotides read TGTGCCAGCAGCTTAGACAAGGGGACAAGGACCCAGTACTTC. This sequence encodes CASSLDKGTRTQYF.

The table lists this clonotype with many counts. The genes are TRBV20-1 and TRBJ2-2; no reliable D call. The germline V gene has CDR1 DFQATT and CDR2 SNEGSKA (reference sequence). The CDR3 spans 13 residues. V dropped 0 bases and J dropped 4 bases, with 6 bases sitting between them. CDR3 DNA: TGCAGTGCTAGAGATGGAATCACCGGGGAGCTGTTTTTT. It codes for CSARDGITGELFF.

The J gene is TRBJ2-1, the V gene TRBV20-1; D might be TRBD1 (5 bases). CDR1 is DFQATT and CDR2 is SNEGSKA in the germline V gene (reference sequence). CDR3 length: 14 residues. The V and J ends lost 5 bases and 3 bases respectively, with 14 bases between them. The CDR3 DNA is TGCAGTGCTCCTGACAGAAACAACTACAATGAGCAGTTCTTC. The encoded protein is CSAPDRNNYNEQFF.

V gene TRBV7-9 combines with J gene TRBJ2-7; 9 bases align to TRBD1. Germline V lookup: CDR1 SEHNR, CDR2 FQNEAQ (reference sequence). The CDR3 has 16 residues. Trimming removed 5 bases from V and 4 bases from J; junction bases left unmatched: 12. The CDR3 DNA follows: TGTGCCAGCAGCCAACGACCGGGACAGGGATCGTACGAGCAGTACTTC. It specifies CASSQRPGQGSYEQYF.

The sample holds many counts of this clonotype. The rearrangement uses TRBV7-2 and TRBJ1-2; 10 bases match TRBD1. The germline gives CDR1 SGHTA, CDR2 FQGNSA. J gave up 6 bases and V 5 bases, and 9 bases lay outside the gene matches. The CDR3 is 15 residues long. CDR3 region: CASSRGTGEFHGYTF. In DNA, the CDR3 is TGTGCCAGCAGCCGGGGGACAGGGGAATTTCATGGCTACACCTTC.

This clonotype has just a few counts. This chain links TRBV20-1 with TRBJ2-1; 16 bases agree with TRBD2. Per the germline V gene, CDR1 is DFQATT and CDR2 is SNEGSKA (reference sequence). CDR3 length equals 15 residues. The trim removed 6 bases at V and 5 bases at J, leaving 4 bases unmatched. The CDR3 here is CSAAGTSGGDNEQFF. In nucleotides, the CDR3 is TGCAGTGCGGCCGGGACTAGCGGGGGGGACAATGAGCAGTTCTTC.